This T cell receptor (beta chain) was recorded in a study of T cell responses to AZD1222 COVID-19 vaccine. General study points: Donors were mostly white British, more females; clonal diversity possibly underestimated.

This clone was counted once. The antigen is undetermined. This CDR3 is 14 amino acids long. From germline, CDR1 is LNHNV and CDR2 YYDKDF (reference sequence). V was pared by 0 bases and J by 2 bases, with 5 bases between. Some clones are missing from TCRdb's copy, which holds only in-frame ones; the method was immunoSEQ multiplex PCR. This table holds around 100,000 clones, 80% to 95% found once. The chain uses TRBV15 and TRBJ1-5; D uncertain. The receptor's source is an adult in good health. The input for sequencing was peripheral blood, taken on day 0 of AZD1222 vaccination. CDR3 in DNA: TGTGCCACCAGCAGAGATAAGGGCAATCAGCCCCAGCATTTT. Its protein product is CATSRDKGNQPQHF.